This is a list of T cell receptor beta chains from one sample in a study of T cell changes during pregnancy in multiple sclerosis. TCRdb's copy holds only in-frame clones and misses some; the assay was immunoSEQ multiplex PCR. This table has 25,000 to 30,000 clones, roughly 91% appearing once. The input for sequencing was CD8+ T cells from peripheral blood mononuclear cells, taken before pregnancy. These receptors were obtained from a female donor with multiple sclerosis, enrolled in a pregnancy study. Each CDR3 is given with its conserved first and last residue. The D gene is left open where the match is weak. Only some rows state a clone size, as once, few, many or a class for expanded clones.

D: TRBD2; length: 15; V: TRBV27; size: NA; J: TRBJ2-1; CDR3: CASSSPGLAYNEQFF; DNA: TGTGCCAGCAGTTCCCCGGGACTAGCCTACAATGAGCAGTTCTTC
D: NA; length: 15; V: TRBV7-9; size: NA; J: TRBJ2-6; CDR3: CASSSRGYGANVLTF; DNA: TGTGCCAGCAGCTCAAGAGGGTATGGGGCCAACGTCCTGACTTTC
D: NA; length: 17; V: TRBV7-2; size: NA; J: TRBJ2-1; CDR3: CASMGQGERGTGYEQFF; DNA: TGTGCCAGCATGGGACAGGGCGAGCGGGGGACAGGGTATGAGCAGTTCTTC
D: NA; length: 13; V: TRBV18; size: few; J: TRBJ1-2; CDR3: CASSPPGRGGYTF; DNA: TGTGCCAGCTCACCTCCAGGGCGCGGTGGCTACACCTTC
D: NA; length: 13; V: TRBV6-5; size: NA; J: TRBJ1-2; CDR3: CASRLTGHFGYTF; DNA: TGTGCCAGCAGGCTCACAGGGCACTTCGGCTACACCTTC
D: NA; length: 13; V: TRBV5-6; size: NA; J: TRBJ2-7; CDR3: CASSYDRSYEQYF; DNA: TGTGCCAGCAGCTACGACAGGTCCTACGAGCAGTACTTC
D: TRBD2; length: 17; V: TRBV7-6; size: NA; J: TRBJ2-5; CDR3: CASSRMTSGGAGETQYF; DNA: TGTGCCAGCAGCCGGATGACTAGCGGGGGGGCCGGGGAGACCCAGTACTTC
D: NA; length: 13; V: TRBV13; size: NA; J: TRBJ2-7; CDR3: CASSVGTPHEQYF; DNA: TGTGCCAGCAGTGTCGGGACACCACACGAGCAGTACTTC
D: NA; length: 15; V: TRBV9; size: NA; J: TRBJ2-5; CDR3: CASSVVGRGQETQYF; DNA: TGTGCCAGCAGCGTAGTTGGCAGGGGCCAAGAGACCCAGTACTTC
D: NA; length: 16; V: TRBV7-8; size: NA; J: TRBJ2-5; CDR3: CASSTPGGGLQETQYF; DNA: TGTGCCAGCAGCACCCCCGGTGGGGGCCTCCAAGAGACCCAGTACTTC
D: NA; length: 13; V: TRBV9; size: NA; J: TRBJ2-1; CDR3: CASSVGFRGEQFF; DNA: TGTGCCAGCAGCGTAGGTTTTCGGGGTGAGCAGTTCTTC
D: NA; length: 13; V: TRBV29-1; size: NA; J: TRBJ1-2; CDR3: CSVMDSSNYGYTF; DNA: TGCAGCGTTATGGACAGCTCTAACTATGGCTACACCTTC
D: TRBD2; length: 16; V: TRBV6-1; size: few; J: TRBJ2-7; CDR3: CASSVTSGGGSYEQYF; DNA: TGTGCCAGCAGTGTGACTAGCGGGGGGGGCTCCTACGAGCAGTACTTC
D: TRBD2; length: 19; V: TRBV9; size: NA; J: TRBJ2-3; CDR3: CASSVEGLAGRSSTDTQYF; DNA: TGTGCCAGCAGCGTAGAAGGACTAGCGGGGCGATCTAGCACAGATACGCAGTATTTT
D: NA; length: 14; V: TRBV6-5; size: NA; J: TRBJ1-1; CDR3: CASSYSGESTEAFF; DNA: TGTGCCAGCAGTTACTCAGGGGAATCGACTGAAGCTTTCTTT
D: TRBD1; length: 14; V: TRBV7-6; size: NA; J: TRBJ1-1; CDR3: CASSLVLSGGEAFF; DNA: TGTGCCAGCAGCTTAGTTTTATCAGGGGGGGAAGCTTTCTTT
D: NA; length: 13; V: TRBV2; size: NA; J: TRBJ1-1; CDR3: CASSEEGWTEAFF; DNA: TGTGCCAGCAGTGAGGAGGGTTGGACTGAAGCTTTCTTT
D: TRBD1; length: 14; V: TRBV19; size: once; J: TRBJ2-2; CDR3: CASKDRDFTGELFF; DNA: TGTGCCAGTAAGGACAGGGACTTCACCGGGGAGCTGTTTTTT
D: NA; length: 14; V: TRBV19; size: NA; J: TRBJ2-7; CDR3: CASSIGAGSYEQYF; DNA: TGTGCCAGTAGTATAGGCGCGGGCTCCTACGAGCAGTACTTC
D: TRBD1; length: 15; V: TRBV7-6; size: NA; J: TRBJ1-6; CDR3: CASSSGQGRDSPLHF; DNA: TGTGCCAGCAGCTCCGGACAGGGGAGGGATTCACCCCTCCACTTT
D: TRBD1; length: 16; V: TRBV7-8; size: medium-sized; J: TRBJ1-1; CDR3: CASSDSTGVGYTEAFF; DNA: TGTGCCAGCAGCGATAGTACAGGGGTTGGGTACACTGAAGCTTTCTTT
D: TRBD1; length: 15; V: TRBV6-1; size: NA; J: TRBJ1-2; CDR3: CASSGRQGLSEGYTF; DNA: TGTGCCAGCAGTGGCCGACAGGGGTTGTCTGAGGGCTACACCTTC
D: TRBD1; length: 17; V: TRBV7-2; size: few; J: TRBJ1-1; CDR3: CASSVDRGLLDDTEAFF; DNA: TGTGCCAGCAGTGTGGACAGGGGGCTTTTGGATGACACTGAAGCTTTCTTT
D: NA; length: 13; V: TRBV30; size: few; J: TRBJ1-2; CDR3: CAWDPGHSYGYTF; DNA: TGTGCCTGGGATCCCGGACATAGCTATGGCTACACCTTC
D: TRBD2; length: 15; V: TRBV11-2; size: NA; J: TRBJ2-7; CDR3: CASSLSPTSGYEQYF; DNA: TGTGCCAGCAGCTTATCCCCGACTAGCGGCTACGAGCAGTACTTC
D: TRBD1; length: 14; V: TRBV6-5; size: NA; J: TRBJ1-4; CDR3: CASRHRGESEKLFF; DNA: TGTGCCAGCAGACACAGGGGGGAAAGTGAAAAACTGTTTTTT
D: TRBD2; length: 15; V: TRBV7-9; size: few; J: TRBJ2-7; CDR3: CASSPWTGGPDEQYF; DNA: TGTGCCAGCAGCCCCTGGACGGGGGGACCCGACGAGCAGTACTTC
D: NA; length: 16; V: TRBV5-1; size: NA; J: TRBJ1-2; CDR3: CASSFTARAKFDGYTF; DNA: TGCGCCAGCAGCTTTACAGCGCGGGCTAAGTTTGACGGCTACACCTTC
D: NA; length: 16; V: TRBV7-8; size: once; J: TRBJ2-2; CDR3: CASSLAYQGRTGELFF; DNA: TGTGCCAGCAGCTTAGCGTACCAGGGGAGAACCGGGGAGCTGTTTTTT